Included here is one T cell receptor (beta chain) sequence, with context. Antigen specificity is unknown. This sample is part of a study of blood T cells in healthy people across ages. The V and J ends lost 12 bases and 4 bases respectively, with 16 bases between them. Germline lookup yields CDR1 KGHDR and CDR2 SFDVKD. The CDR3 runs 13 residues. Study results and caveats: Changes in expanded clonotypes were possibly confounded, as the CMV status of donors was unknown.

Per sample, no less than 6 micrograms of total RNA were extracted. PCR was performed a second time for about 6 to 12 cycles using a sample-barcoded 5' primer and a J-beta primer mix. TCRdb fed the 5' RACE reads into MiXCR, producing one record per CDR3 protein. Altogether about 730,000 distinct CDR3 sequences are present, about 40% being singletons, with the ten largest covering approximately 22%. Sample: blood. The receptor's source is a woman aged 55-70 years in good health. This chain uses TRBV24-1 with TRBJ2-3; D gene ambiguous. The CDR3 DNA is TGTGCCTCCCAAGTAGCAGGAGCAGATACGCAGTATTTT. It yields the protein CASQVAGADTQYF.